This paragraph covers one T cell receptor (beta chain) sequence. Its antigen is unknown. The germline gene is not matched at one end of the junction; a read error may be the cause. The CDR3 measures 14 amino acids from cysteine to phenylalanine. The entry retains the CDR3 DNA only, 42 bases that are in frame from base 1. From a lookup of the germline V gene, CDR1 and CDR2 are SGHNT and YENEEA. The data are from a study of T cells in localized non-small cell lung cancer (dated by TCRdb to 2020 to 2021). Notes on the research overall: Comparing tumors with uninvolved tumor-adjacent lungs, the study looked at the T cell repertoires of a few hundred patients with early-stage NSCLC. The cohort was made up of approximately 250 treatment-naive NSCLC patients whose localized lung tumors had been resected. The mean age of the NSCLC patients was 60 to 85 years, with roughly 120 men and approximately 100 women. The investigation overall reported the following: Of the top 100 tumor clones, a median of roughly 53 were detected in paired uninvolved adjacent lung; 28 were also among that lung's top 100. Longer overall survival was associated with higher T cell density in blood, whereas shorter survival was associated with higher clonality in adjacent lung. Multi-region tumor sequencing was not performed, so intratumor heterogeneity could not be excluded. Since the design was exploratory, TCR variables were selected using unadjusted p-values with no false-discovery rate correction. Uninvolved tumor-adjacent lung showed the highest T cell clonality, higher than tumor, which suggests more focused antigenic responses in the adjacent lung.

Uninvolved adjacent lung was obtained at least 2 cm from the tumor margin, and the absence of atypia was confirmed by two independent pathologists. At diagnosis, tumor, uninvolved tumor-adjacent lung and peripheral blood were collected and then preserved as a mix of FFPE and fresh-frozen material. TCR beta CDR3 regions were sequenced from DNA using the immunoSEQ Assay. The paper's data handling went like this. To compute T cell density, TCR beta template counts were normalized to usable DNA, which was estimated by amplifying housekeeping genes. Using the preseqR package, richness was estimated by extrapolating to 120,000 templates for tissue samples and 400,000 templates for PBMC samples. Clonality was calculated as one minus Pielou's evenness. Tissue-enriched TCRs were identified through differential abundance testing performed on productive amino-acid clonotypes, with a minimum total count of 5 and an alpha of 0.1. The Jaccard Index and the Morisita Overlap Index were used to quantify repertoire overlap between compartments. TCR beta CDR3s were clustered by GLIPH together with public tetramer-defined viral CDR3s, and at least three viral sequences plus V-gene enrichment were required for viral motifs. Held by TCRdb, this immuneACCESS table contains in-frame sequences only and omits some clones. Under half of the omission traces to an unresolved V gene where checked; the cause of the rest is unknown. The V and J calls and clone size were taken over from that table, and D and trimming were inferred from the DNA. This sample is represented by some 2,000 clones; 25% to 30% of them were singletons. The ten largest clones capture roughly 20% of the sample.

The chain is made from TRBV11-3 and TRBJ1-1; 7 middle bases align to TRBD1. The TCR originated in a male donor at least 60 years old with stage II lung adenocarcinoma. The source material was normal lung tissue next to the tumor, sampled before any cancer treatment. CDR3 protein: CASSLGTVNTEAFF. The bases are TGTGCTAGCAGCTTGGGGACAGTGAACACTGAAGCTTTCTTT.